This T cell receptor beta chain was documented in a study of blood T cell repertoires in COVID-19. Original processing methods: Scientists estimated how many nucleated cells there were by amplifying reference gene primers. Clones were read by immunoSEQ multiplex PCR, and TCRdb kept only the in-frame ones, dropping some. That table gives V, J and clone size, and the DNA gave D and trimming. Of about 20,000 clones in the sample, approximately 90% are singletons; the top ten hold 7.7%. The specimen sequenced was peripheral blood. The clonotype was recovered from an older woman with active COVID-19.

CDR3 sequence (DNA): TGTGCCAGCTCCCCCGGGACAGGGACAGATCAGCCCCAGCATTTT. Translating it yields CASSPGTGTDQPQHF. V is TRBV18 and J is TRBJ1-5; 9 bases fit TRBD1. CDR1 is KGHSH and CDR2 is LQKENI in the germline V gene. Losses at the gene ends were 6 bases for V and 5 bases for J; bases not matched to a gene: 8. CDR3 length equals 15 residues.